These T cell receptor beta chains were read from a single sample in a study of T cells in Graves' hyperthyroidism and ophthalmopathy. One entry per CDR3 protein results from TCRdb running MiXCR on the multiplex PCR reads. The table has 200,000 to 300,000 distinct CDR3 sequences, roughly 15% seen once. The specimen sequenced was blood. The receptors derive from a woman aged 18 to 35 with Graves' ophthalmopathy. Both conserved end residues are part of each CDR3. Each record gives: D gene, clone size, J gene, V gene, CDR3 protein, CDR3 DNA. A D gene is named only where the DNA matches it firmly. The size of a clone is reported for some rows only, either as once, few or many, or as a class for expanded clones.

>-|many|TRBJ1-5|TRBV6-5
CASSYPWGRGSNQPQHF
TGTGCCAGCAGTTACCCGTGGGGGCGGGGAAGCAATCAGCCCCAGCATTTT
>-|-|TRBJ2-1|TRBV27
CASSSPLATYSYNEQFF
TGTGCCAGCAGTTCGCCCCTGGCCACCTACTCCTACAATGAGCAGTTCTTC
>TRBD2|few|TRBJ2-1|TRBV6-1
CASSETPGGAYNEQFF
TGTGCCAGCAGTGAAACACCCGGGGGGGCCTACAATGAGCAGTTCTTC
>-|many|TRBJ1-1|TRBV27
CASSSLGGDMNTEAFF
TGTGCCAGCAGTTCCCTTGGAGGCGACATGAACACTGAAGCTTTCTTT
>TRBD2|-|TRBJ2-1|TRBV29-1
CSVETSGSPNEQFF
TGCAGCGTTGAAACTAGCGGGAGTCCCAATGAGCAGTTCTTC
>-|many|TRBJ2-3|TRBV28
CASRPGTGRTDTQYF
TGTGCCAGCCGACCAGGGACCGGGCGAACAGATACGCAGTATTTT
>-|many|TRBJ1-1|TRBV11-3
CASSFARQRNTEAFF
TGTGCCAGCAGCTTCGCCCGGCAGAGGAACACTGAAGCTTTCTTT
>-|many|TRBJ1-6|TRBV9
CASSLGVSYNSPLHF
TGTGCCAGCAGCTTGGGGGTAAGCTATAATTCACCCCTCCACTTT
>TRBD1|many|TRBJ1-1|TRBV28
CASSQDRDAEAFF
TGTGCCAGCAGTCAGGACAGGGACGCTGAAGCTTTCTTT
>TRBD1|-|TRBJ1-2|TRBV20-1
CSASQGVRGEGKKGYTF
TGCAGTGCTAGTCAGGGGGTTAGGGGGGAGGGGAAGAAGGGCTACACCTTC
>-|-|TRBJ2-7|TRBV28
CASSNGREYEQYF
TGTGCCAGCAGCAACGGACGGGAGTACGAGCAGTACTTC
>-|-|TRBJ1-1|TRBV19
CAGSTSGNTEAFF
TGTGCCGGTAGTACTAGTGGGAACACTGAAGCTTTCTTT
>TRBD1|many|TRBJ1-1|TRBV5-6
CASSLDRETGAEAFF
TGTGCCAGCAGCTTGGATCGTGAGACAGGGGCTGAAGCTTTCTTT
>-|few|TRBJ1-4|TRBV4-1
CASSQDNTGVDEQLFF
TGCGCCAGCAGCCAAGACAATACCGGGGTGGACGAACAACTGTTTTTT
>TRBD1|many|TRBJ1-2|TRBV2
CASTVTGAYGGYTF
TGTGCCAGCACCGTGACAGGGGCCTACGGAGGCTACACCTTC
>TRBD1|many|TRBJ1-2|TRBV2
CASTRQGYGYTF
TGTGCCAGCACGAGACAGGGCTATGGCTACACCTTC
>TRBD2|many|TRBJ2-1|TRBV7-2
CASSLASSGRYNEQFF
TGTGCCAGCAGCTTAGCGTCTAGCGGGAGATACAATGAGCAGTTCTTC
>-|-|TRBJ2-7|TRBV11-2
CASSALRSYEQYF
TGTGCCAGCAGCGCTCTCCGGAGCTACGAGCAGTACTTC
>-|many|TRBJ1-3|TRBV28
CASSPSYLRKSGNTIYF
TGTGCCAGCAGCCCCAGTTACCTCCGCAAGTCTGGAAACACCATATATTTT
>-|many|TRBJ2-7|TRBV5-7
CASSLGRPLLRYEQYF
TGTGCCAGCAGCTTGGGGCGTCCCCTTCTAAGATACGAGCAGTACTTC
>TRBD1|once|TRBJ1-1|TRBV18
CASSPRDRGSGTEAFF
TGTGCCAGCTCACCCAGAGACAGGGGGTCGGGCACTGAAGCTTTCTTT
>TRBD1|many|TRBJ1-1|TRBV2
CASFDRGLTEAFF
TGTGCCAGCTTCGACAGGGGGCTTACTGAAGCTTTCTTT
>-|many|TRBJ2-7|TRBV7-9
CASSLYVDEQYF
TGTGCCAGCAGCTTATACGTCGACGAGCAGTACTTC